Following are 32 T cell receptor beta chains from one sample sequenced in a study of blood T cell repertoires in COVID-19 (TCRdb year 2020). Library method: the immunoSEQ multiplex PCR assay. Drawn from immuneACCESS, this table holds only the in-frame rearrangements with V and J called that TCRdb kept. Clones are partly lost; checked studies trace under half to an unresolved V gene and leave the rest unexplained. Present in this sample are roughly 180,000 clones, roughly 83% of which were seen just once. Of the sample, 4.4% is held by the ten largest clones. Sequencing was carried out using PBMCs or T cells enriched from blood (not recorded which). The source is a woman aged 45 to 65 who had recovered from COVID-19.

This chain's CDR3 is CATSREADNSPLHF. The CDR3 region has the DNA TGTGCCACCAGCAGAGAGGCAGATAATTCACCCCTCCACTTT. The rearrangement joins TRBV15 to TRBJ1-6, with no clear D. Germline assignment: CDR1 LNHNV and CDR2 YYDKDF (reference sequence). There are 14 residues in the CDR3. The germline V and J ends were trimmed by 0 bases and 5 bases, with 5 bases remaining between them.

The chain combines TRBV4-1 with TRBJ2-5; maybe TRBD2 (6 bases). CDR1 is MGHRA, CDR2 YSYEKL, per germline. Trimming removed 0 bases at V and 2 bases at J, with 10 bases between. This CDR3 spans 15 amino acids. The chain's CDR3 is CASSQDGRGQETQYF. DNA for the CDR3: TGCGCCAGCAGCCAAGATGGCCGGGGGCAAGAGACCCAGTACTTC.

This CDR3 is CASTRGSVSFYGYTF. The CDR3 DNA is TGTGCCAGCACCCGAGGAAGTGTGTCCTTCTATGGCTACACCTTC. The chain uses TRBV6-5 and TRBJ1-2; D is undetermined. Trimming removed 7 bases from V and 4 bases from J, with 19 bases in between. In germline, CDR1 is MNHEY, CDR2 SVGAGI. The CDR3 length is 15 residues.

The CDR3 sequence: CASSYLFDRWVPKWTQETQYF. CDR3 coding DNA: TGTGCCAGCAGTTACCTGTTCGACAGGTGGGTTCCCAAGTGGACCCAAGAGACCCAGTACTTC. The genes are TRBV6-2 or TRBV6-3 and TRBJ2-5; D may be TRBD1 (6 bases). V was pared by 2 bases and J by 1 base, with 29 bases between. The germline gives CDR1 MNHEY, CDR2 SVGEGT. The CDR3 runs 21 residues.

The rearrangement links TRBV7-2 to TRBJ2-7, with 8 bases matching TRBD1. J gave up 2 bases and V 5 bases, and 5 bases lay outside the gene matches. The CDR3 length is 14 residues. The germline CDR1 and CDR2 sequences are SGHTA and FQGNSA. The CDR3: CASSAQGGTYEQYV. CDR3 DNA: TGTGCCAGCAGCGCACAGGGGGGTACCTACGAGCAGTACGTC.

Many counts were recorded for this clone. The sample has other DNA sequences that encode this CDR3 too. CDR3 in amino acids: CASSFQGYYEQYV. The CDR3 DNA reads as TGTGCCAGCAGTTTTCAGGGATACTACGAGCAGTACGTC. This chain uses TRBV12-3 or TRBV12-4 with TRBJ2-7; maybe TRBD1 (5 bases). Trimming pared 3 bases from V and 3 bases from J, leaving 9 bases between. CDR3 size: 13 residues.

V usage is TRBV28 and J usage is TRBJ1-5, with TRBD1 matching 11 bases. CDR1 MDHEN and CDR2 SYDVKM come from the germline V gene. Unmatched junction bases numbered 12, after V lost 11 bases and J lost 6 bases. This CDR3 is 15 amino acids long. The CDR3 loop is CASASGQGGGQPQHF. The DNA for the CDR3 is TGTGCCTCCGCCTCGGGACAGGGGGGAGGTCAGCCCCAGCATTTT.

This clone is a singleton in its sample. The chain uses TRBV12-3 or TRBV12-4 and TRBJ2-6, with D tentatively TRBD1 (5 bases). The ends were cut back, 6 bases at V and 4 bases at J, with 7 bases in the middle. The CDR3 sequence is 13 residues long. The CDR3 DNA is TGTGCCAGCAGCCCAGGGGGGGCCAACGTCCTGACTTTC. Residues: CASSPGGANVLTF.

In this sample, this clone turned up once. This chain uses TRBV6-1 with TRBJ1-2; no clear D. The CDR3 runs to 11 residues. Germline CDR1 reads MNHNS; CDR2 reads SASEGT. The V end lost 1 base, the J end lost 10 bases, and 7 bases lay between the germline ends. The CDR3 DNA sequence: TGTGCCAGCAGTGAAGTTGGCACCTACACCTTC. Amino acids: CASSEVGTYTF.

The rearrangement uses TRBV24-1 and TRBJ1-5, with TRBD1 matching 11 bases. The CDR3 totals 15 residues. After removal of 7 bases from V and 4 bases from J, the junction contained 5 bases not matched to a gene. Germline values: CDR1 KGHDR, CDR2 SFDVKD. CDR3 residues: CATREGQGVNQPQHF. The CDR3 nucleotides are TGTGCCACCAGGGAGGGACAGGGGGTAAATCAGCCCCAGCATTTT.

This sequence joins TRBV12-3 or TRBV12-4 and TRBJ2-3; D uncertain. The V end lost 6 bases, the J end lost 7 bases, and 14 bases lay between the germline ends. This CDR3 contains 13 residues. This CDR3 reads CASRPRPAHTQYF. The CDR3 region has the DNA TGTGCCAGCAGACCTAGACCGGCTCATACGCAGTATTTT.

With respect to this clone: One end of the junction does not line up with germline, which may come from a read error. V and J are TRBV7-2 and TRBJ2-4; 12 nucleotides line up with TRBD1. The CDR3 loop spans 15 amino acids. CDR1 and CDR2 from the germline V gene are SGHTA and FQGNSA. The CDR3 loop reads CASSSRDRGQNIQYF. CDR3 sequence (DNA): TGTGCCAGCAGCTCACGGGACAGGGGGCAAAATATTCAGTACTTC.

This sequence joins TRBV19 and TRBJ1-5; D gene uncertain. Germline V gives CDR1 LNHDA, CDR2 SQIVND (reference sequence). Between the trimmed V and J ends, which lost 5 bases and 0 bases, there was a span of 5 bases. The CDR3 loop spans 13 amino acids. The CDR3 nucleotides read TGTGCCAGTAGTGCGTATAGCAATCAGCCCCAGCATTTT. The encoded protein is CASSAYSNQPQHF.

The V call is TRBV4-1, the J call TRBJ1-3; 9 bases align to TRBD1. Germline CDR1 and CDR2: MGHRA and YSYEKL. The CDR3 runs 16 residues. V trimming: 3 bases; J trimming: 4 bases; junction bases outside the gene matches: 7. CDR3 DNA: TGCGCCAGCAGCCAGCCGGGACAGGGAAGAGGAAACACCATATATTTT. It codes for CASSQPGQGRGNTIYF.

The V gene is TRBV20-1, the J gene TRBJ1-6; D possibly corresponds to TRBD1 (5 bases). Trimming cost V 4 bases and J 7 bases, with 5 bases left between them. Germline CDR1 is DFQATT and CDR2 is SNEGSKA (reference sequence). The CDR3 loop spans 11 amino acids. Here the CDR3 reads CSATGNSPLHF. The CDR3 bases are TGCAGTGCTACAGGGAATTCACCCCTCCACTTT.

This clone has just a few counts. This rearrangement joins TRBV12-3 or TRBV12-4 to TRBJ1-2; D remains ambiguous. The germline V and J ends were trimmed by 6 bases and 8 bases, with 13 bases remaining between them. The CDR3 totals 12 residues. The CDR3 DNA reads as TGTGCCAGCAGCCCTTGGGCGGGCGGCTACACCTTC. Translation: CASSPWAGGYTF.

The genes are TRBV2 and TRBJ1-5, with D possibly matching TRBD1 (5 bases). The CDR3 has 15 residues. V was shortened by 6 bases and J by 6 bases, with 18 bases between the two germline ends. Looked up from germline, CDR1 is SNHLY and CDR2 is FYNNEI. In DNA form, the CDR3 reads TGTGCCAGCAGCGGCCAGCGGGGCCAGGCTCAGCCCCAGCATTTT. This encodes CASSGQRGQAQPQHF. The complete variable domain, with remaining parts taken from reference TRBV2 and TRBJ1-5, reads EPEVTQTPSHQVTQMGQEVILRCVPISNHLYFYWYRQILGQKVEFLVSFYNNEISEKSEIFDDQFSVERPDGSNFTLKIRSTKLEDSAMYFCASSGQRGQAQPQHFGDGTRLSIL.

V gene TRBV15 combines with J gene TRBJ1-3; D unresolved. CDR1 and CDR2 from the germline V gene are LNHNV and YYDKDF (reference sequence). V lost 0 bases to trimming and J lost 4 bases, with 7 bases between them. This CDR3 region has 14 residues. DNA for the CDR3: TGTGCCACCAGCAGAGATCTACGGGGAAACACCATATATTTT. Amino acid sequence: CATSRDLRGNTIYF.

This rearrangement joins TRBV29-1 to TRBJ1-1, with 8 positions matching TRBD1. V lost 6 bases to trimming and J lost 8 bases; unmatched junction nucleotides: 8. CDR3 size: 12 residues. CDR1 and CDR2 (germline): SQVTM, ANQGSEA. Written as DNA, the CDR3 is TGCAGCGTCGCCAGCTGGGACAGGGAAGCTTTCTTT. Translating gives CSVASWDREAFF.

In its sample, this clone was seen a few times. The chain carries TRBV2 and TRBJ2-2; the match to TRBD1 covers 9 bases. The CDR3 loop spans 15 amino acids. With V trimmed by 6 bases and J by 7 bases, 9 bases remained unmatched. Germline CDR1 reads SNHLY; CDR2 reads FYNNEI. This CDR3 reads CASSPGTGQGGELFF. The CDR3 DNA reads as TGTGCCAGCAGCCCCGGGACAGGGCAGGGCGGGGAGCTGTTTTTT.

The chain uses TRBV29-1 and TRBJ2-5; 7 positions agree with TRBD1. This CDR3 region has 13 residues. V gave up 7 bases and J gave up 1 base; unmatched junction bases: 6. The germline gives CDR1 SQVTM, CDR2 ANQGSEA. DNA of the CDR3: TGCAGCGCGTCAAGGGACAGCCAAGAGACCCAGTACTTC. As protein: CSASRDSQETQYF.

This sequence joins TRBV7-3 and TRBJ2-7; D is unclear. CDR3 size: 13 residues. Trimming pared 4 bases from V and 4 bases from J, leaving 11 bases between. CDR1 is SGHTA and CDR2 is FQGTGA in the germline V gene. This chain's CDR3 is CASSSAEDYEQYV. DNA of the CDR3: TGTGCCAGCAGCTCCGCAGAGGATTACGAGCAGTACGTC.

This chain connects TRBV6-1 to TRBJ2-2; TRBD1 matches at 8 bases. Germline loops: CDR1 MNHNS, CDR2 SASEGT. The CDR3 is made up of 15 amino acids. Germline trimming cut 0 bases from V and 3 bases from J; bases unmatched to any gene: 0. CDR3 bases: TGTGCCAGCAGTGAAGCGACAGGGGACACCGGGGAGCTGTTTTTT. It codes for CASSEATGDTGELFF.

The gene calls are TRBV2 and TRBJ1-5; 8 nucleotides align to TRBD1. Trimming removed 5 bases from V and 6 bases from J; junction bases left unmatched: 6. Per the germline V gene, CDR1 is SNHLY and CDR2 is FYNNEI. The CDR3 is 14 amino acids. CDR3 in DNA: TGTGCCAGCAGTAAAGACAGGGGCCGTCAGCCCCAGCATTTT. Encoded protein: CASSKDRGRQPQHF.

Worth noting for this clone: A read error may account for a junction end that differs from germline. V gene TRBV19 combines with J gene TRBJ2-1, with 7 nucleotides matching TRBD2. CDR1 is LNHDA and CDR2 is SQIVND in the germline V gene (reference sequence). This CDR3 contains 13 residues. The CDR3 protein is CASTLMGGGPTVF. In DNA, the CDR3 is TGTGCCAGTACCCTCATGGGGGGAGGGCCTACGGTCTTC. The complete variable domain, with remaining parts taken from reference TRBV19 and TRBJ2-1, reads DGGITQSPKYLFRKEGQNVTLSCEQNLNHDAMYWYRQDPGQGLRLIYYSQIVNDFQKGDIAEGYSVSREKKESFPLTVTSAQKNPTAFYLCASTLMGGGPTVFGPGTRLTVL.

The genes are TRBV5-1 and TRBJ2-1; the match to TRBD2 covers 9 bases. Germline V gene sequence: CDR1 SGHRS, CDR2 YFSETQ. J lost 6 bases, V lost 4 bases, and 11 bases had no gene match. The CDR3 runs to 16 residues. CDR3 residues: CASSPVAGGPGNEQFF. CDR3 DNA sequence: TGCGCCAGCAGCCCCGTGGCGGGGGGGCCAGGCAATGAGCAGTTCTTC.

The sample holds one count of this clone. V is TRBV7-2 and J is TRBJ2-7; 9 bases match TRBD2. Germline CDR1 and CDR2: SGHTA and FQGNSA. Unmatched junction bases numbered 8, after V lost 0 bases and J lost 2 bases. The CDR3 covers 17 residues. The CDR3 DNA sequence: TGTGCCAGCAGCTTAGCTTTTAGCGGGAGTACCCCCTACGAGCAGTACGTC. Its protein product is CASSLAFSGSTPYEQYV.

The chain recombines TRBV28 with TRBJ1-6, with TRBD1 identical over 7 bases. This CDR3 has 14 residues. Germline assignment: CDR1 MDHEN and CDR2 SYDVKM. V was clipped by 6 bases and J by 9 bases; unmatched bases: 8. The CDR3 region has the DNA TGTGCCAGCAGGCAGACAGGGTCGGGTTCACCCCTCCACTTT. This encodes CASRQTGSGSPLHF.

The chain uses TRBV28 and TRBJ2-1; TRBD2 agrees at 7 bases. Germline CDR1 reads MDHEN; CDR2 reads SYDVKM. The CDR3 is 15 amino acids. J gave up 5 bases and V 4 bases, and 8 bases lay outside the gene matches. CDR3 coding DNA: TGTGCCAGCAGTTCCCCCGGGACTACTAACAATGAGCAGTTCTTC. Amino acids: CASSSPGTTNNEQFF.

The chain uses TRBV5-5 and TRBJ1-4; the D gene is possibly TRBD1 (5 bases). The CDR3 is 13 amino acids. Trimming stripped 5 bases from V and 4 bases from J, with 9 bases between. The V gene's germline CDR1 is SGHKS and CDR2 YYEKEE (reference sequence). CDR3 region: CASRSGNNEKLFF. The CDR3 region has the DNA TGTGCCAGCAGGTCAGGGAATAATGAAAAACTGTTTTTT.

Only one count was recorded for this clone. The V and J genes are TRBV19 and TRBJ1-1, with D perhaps TRBD1 (6 bases). The CDR3 runs 13 residues. The germline gives CDR1 LNHDA, CDR2 SQIVND (reference sequence). V lost 7 bases and J lost 1, with 10 bases in between. CDR3 bases: TGTGCCAGTATACCGGGACAGAACACTGAAGCTTTCTTT. Residues: CASIPGQNTEAFF.

This clone occurred once. J is TRBJ2-6 and V is TRBV4-1; 10 nucleotides match TRBD1. The CDR3 consists of 19 residues. V shed 1 base and J 0 bases; nucleotides not matched to a gene: 6. Germline V lookup: CDR1 MGHRA, CDR2 YSYEKL. The CDR3 DNA reads as TGCGCCAGCAGCCAAGTGAAGACAGGGGGCCTCTCTGGGGCCAACGTCCTGACTTTC. This gives the protein CASSQVKTGGLSGANVLTF.